Listed here is a single TCR beta chain. Antigen: not known. Some clones are missing from TCRdb's copy, which holds only in-frame ones; the method was immunoSEQ multiplex PCR. The profile shows hundreds of thousands of clones, around 95% of them singletons. Cells designated naive CD8 were CD45RO-negative and were positively selected for CCR7, with terminally differentiated effector memory CD45RA+ cells excluded. The source of the sample is a study of shared clonotypes between healthy human individuals. Study-level background: The cohort had a couple of women and a few men, ages 18 to 49.

The germline V gene has CDR1 SEHNR and CDR2 FQNEAQ (reference sequence). The V gene lost 2 bases and the J gene lost 4 bases, with 14 bases spanning the gap. The CDR3 runs to 15 residues. General observations from the study: Represented genetic and exposure-history diversity was restricted by having few donors.

The V gene is TRBV7-9, the J gene TRBJ1-1; D call uncertain. Sequencing input: naive CD8+ T cells sorted from blood. This TCR was sampled from a woman under 40 in good health. The CDR3 sequence is CASSLTDPESTEAFF. CDR3 bases: TGTGCCAGCAGCTTAACGGACCCCGAGAGCACTGAAGCTTTCTTT.